The T cell receptor (beta chain) described here comes from a study of regulatory T cells in long-lasting Graves disease (dated by TCRdb to about 2021). At the level of the whole study: To count as having persistent Graves' disease, a patient had to have received antithyroid drug treatment for over 5 years with TSH receptor autoantibodies remaining persistently positive. The study was conducted in China and was registered as a clinical trial. A total of some 33 samples were covered by TCR sequencing, comprising approximately 13 persistent and around 20 newly diagnosed Graves' disease patients. Persistent Graves' disease patients in the clinical cohort had taken antithyroid drugs for roughly 10 years on average. Persistent Graves' disease patients were compared with newly diagnosed Graves' disease patients by peripheral blood TCR sequencing and RNA sequencing.

The label giving this sample's time point can be read as: persistent/refractory GD, antithyroid drugs over 5 years with positive TRAb. For both TCR sequencing and RNA sequencing, RNA was extracted from PBMCs using TRIzol. The diagnosis of Graves' disease was made according to American Thyroid Association guidelines. The patients came from an endocrinology department in Xi'an, China. Each patient gave about 8.1 milliliters of peripheral blood, collected in an EDTA anticoagulant tube. PBMCs were isolated by Ficoll Paque Plus density gradient separation without further T cell sorting. An Agilent 2100 Bioanalyzer and agarose gel were used to check RNA quality, while a NanoDrop 2000 measured RNA concentration. From its cysteine to its phenylalanine, the CDR3 spans 15 amino acids. Only the CDR3 DNA is retained, 45 bases long and in frame from the first base. CDR1 and CDR2 were assigned from the germline V gene as SGHDT and YYEEEE. The germline ends are 14 bases apart after V is trimmed by 0 bases and J by 8 bases.

In its sample, this clonotype was seen a few times. Its antigen remains unidentified. Qualities for individual bases were not recorded, and no much larger clone is one base off. General conclusions and limits of the study: Because the primary lesion, thyroid tissue, could not be accessed, the study looked at peripheral blood alone. A larger number of public clonotypes was shared among persistent patients (approximately 2,600) than among newly diagnosed patients (roughly 1,000). The authors acknowledged the small sample size as a limitation that may reduce accuracy. Compared with newly diagnosed patients, persistent Graves' disease patients had lower TCR Shannon entropy and fewer highly expanded clones, which suggests clonal expansion. Sequencing and analysis were limited to the TCR beta chain. Preferential use of TRBV28, TRBJ1-2 and TRBJ2-5 was observed in persistent disease, whereas TRBV20-1 and TRBJ2-1 were favored in newly diagnosed disease.

The protocol used for the library was multiplex PCR. Sequencing was carried out with an Illumina HiSeq 4000. TCR beta libraries were built with iRepertoire HTBI primers and Arm-PCR amplification of CDR3 regions. Before sequencing, the PCR products underwent gel purification. The authors' pipeline ran thus. A total of around 59 TRBV and 14 TRBJ segments were identified across samples and were used for gene usage analysis of CDR3 amino acid clonotypes. COPE and FqMerger were used to merge the filtered high-quality paired reads into contigs. Contigs were aligned with BLAST to IMGT TRBV, TRBD and TRBJ reference genes, and CDR3 was defined per IMGT. Any clonotype with a frequency above 0.1% was classified as a highly expanded clone. Repertoire diversity was measured by Shannon entropy, and V-J evenness by the Gini coefficient. Clonotypes shared by more than one individual were considered public. TCRdb took the public reads, trimmed them with fastp at Q25, ran MiXCR for clone calling and kept in-frame beta chains. Rows with a matching CDR3 protein are joined into one entry that keeps the most common DNA and genes. The V and J calls and clone size come from TCRdb's table, not from the authors' own analysis. The sample table shows some 430,000 distinct CDR3 sequences, and 20% to 25% are seen once. The ten most abundant clones make up roughly 7.7% of the sample.

The rearranged chain carries TRBV5-6 and TRBJ1-4; no D gene is confidently identified. The material sequenced was peripheral blood mononuclear cells (PBMCs), taken when the disease was refractory, from a patient treated with antithyroid drugs. The sequence was collected from a female donor with Graves disease. The CDR3 loop reads CASSLASGYVEKLFF. The bases read TGTGCCAGCAGCTTGGCTTCGGGGTACGTCGAAAAACTGTTTTTT.